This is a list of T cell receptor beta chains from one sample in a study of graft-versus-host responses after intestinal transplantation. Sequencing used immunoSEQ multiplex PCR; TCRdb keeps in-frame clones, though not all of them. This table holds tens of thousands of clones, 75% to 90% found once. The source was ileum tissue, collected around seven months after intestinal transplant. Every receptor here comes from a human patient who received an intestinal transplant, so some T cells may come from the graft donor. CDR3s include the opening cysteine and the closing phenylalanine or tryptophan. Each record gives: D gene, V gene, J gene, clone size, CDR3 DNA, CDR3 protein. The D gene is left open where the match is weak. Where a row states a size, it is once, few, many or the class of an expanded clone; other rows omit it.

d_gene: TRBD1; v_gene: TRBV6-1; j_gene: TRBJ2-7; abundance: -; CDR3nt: TGTGCCAGCCTGGGACAGCAGAGCTCCTACGAGCAGTACTTC; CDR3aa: CASLGQQSSYEQYF
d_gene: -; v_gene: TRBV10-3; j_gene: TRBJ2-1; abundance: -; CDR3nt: TGTGCCATCAGTGAGGACAGGGGACTAGCCCATGAGCAGTTCTTC; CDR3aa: CAISEDRGLAHEQFF
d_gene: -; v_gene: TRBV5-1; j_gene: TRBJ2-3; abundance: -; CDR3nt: TGCGCCAGCAGCTTGAGGTCAGGCACAGATACGCAGTATTTT; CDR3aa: CASSLRSGTDTQYF
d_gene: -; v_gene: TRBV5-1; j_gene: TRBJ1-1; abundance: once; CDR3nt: TGCGCCAGCAGCTTGGGATCAGGGGCCAGTGGGAACACTGAAGCTTTCTTT; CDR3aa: CASSLGSGASGNTEAFF
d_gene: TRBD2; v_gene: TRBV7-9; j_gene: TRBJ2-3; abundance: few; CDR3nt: TGTGCCAGCAGCTCGCCGTCGGGACTACCCACAGATACGCAGTATTTT; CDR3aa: CASSSPSGLPTDTQYF
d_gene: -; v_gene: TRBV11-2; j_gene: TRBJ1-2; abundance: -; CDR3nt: TGTGCCAGCAGCTTTGGACAGCTCTATGGCTACACCTTC; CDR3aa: CASSFGQLYGYTF
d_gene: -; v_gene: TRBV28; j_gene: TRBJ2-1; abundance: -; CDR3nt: TGTGCCAGCAGTTTATGGGGGTCAACCGGCTACAATGAGCAGTTCTTC; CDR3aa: CASSLWGSTGYNEQFF
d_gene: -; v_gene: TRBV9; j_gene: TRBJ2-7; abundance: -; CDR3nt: TGTGCCAGCAGCGTAGGGTTAACGGCAGGGGACCACGTCTACGAGCAGTACTTC; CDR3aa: CASSVGLTAGDHVYEQYF
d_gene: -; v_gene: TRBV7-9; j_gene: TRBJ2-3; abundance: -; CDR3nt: TGTGCCAGCAGCTTAGCGAGGGCATTACCTAGCACAGATACGCAGTATTTT; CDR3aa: CASSLARALPSTDTQYF
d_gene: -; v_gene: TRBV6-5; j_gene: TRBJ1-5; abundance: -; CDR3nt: TGTGCCAGCAGTTACGATACGGGACAGCCCCAGCATTTT; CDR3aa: CASSYDTGQPQHF
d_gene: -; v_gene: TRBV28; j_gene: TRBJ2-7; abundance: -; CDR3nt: TGTGCCAGCAGTGGTCCCCCCCGCTACGAGCAGTACTTC; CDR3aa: CASSGPPRYEQYF
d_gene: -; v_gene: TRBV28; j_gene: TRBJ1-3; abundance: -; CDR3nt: TGTGCCTCAACTCGGGGAGTTCTGGGTGGAAACACCATATATTTT; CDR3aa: CASTRGVLGGNTIYF
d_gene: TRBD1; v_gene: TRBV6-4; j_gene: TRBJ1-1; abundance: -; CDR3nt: TGTGCCAGCAGACACAGGGGGGGTACTGAAGCTTTCTTT; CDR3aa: CASRHRGGTEAFF
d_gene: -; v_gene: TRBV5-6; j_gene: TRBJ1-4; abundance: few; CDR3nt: TGTGCCAGCAGCTTCGTGGCAGCTGAAAAACTGTTTTTT; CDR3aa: CASSFVAAEKLFF
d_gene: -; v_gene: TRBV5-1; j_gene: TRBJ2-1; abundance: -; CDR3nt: TGCGCCAGCAGCTTGGTGGACAATGAGCAGTTCTTC; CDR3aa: CASSLVDNEQFF
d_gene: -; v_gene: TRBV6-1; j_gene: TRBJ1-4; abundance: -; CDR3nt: TGTGCCAGCAGTGAAGCGGCCAGTGGGGATAAACTGTTTTTT; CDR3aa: CASSEAASGDKLFF
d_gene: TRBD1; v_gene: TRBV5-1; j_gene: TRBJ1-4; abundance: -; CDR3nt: TGCGCCAGCAGCTTCCAGGGGGCTGAAAAACTGTTTTTT; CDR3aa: CASSFQGAEKLFF
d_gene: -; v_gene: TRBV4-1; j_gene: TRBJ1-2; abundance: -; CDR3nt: TGCGCCAGCAGCACCCCGGGACTTCCTAACTATGGCTACACCTTC; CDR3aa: CASSTPGLPNYGYTF
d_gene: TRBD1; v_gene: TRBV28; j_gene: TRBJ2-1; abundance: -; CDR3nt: TGTGCCAGCAGTTCCCAACAGGGGTGGGGATACAATGAGCAGTTCTTC; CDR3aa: CASSSQQGWGYNEQFF
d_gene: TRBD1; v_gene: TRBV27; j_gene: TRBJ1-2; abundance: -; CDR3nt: TGTGCCAGCAGTCCTCGACAGGGGGCGGCCTATGGCTACACCTTC; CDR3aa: CASSPRQGAAYGYTF
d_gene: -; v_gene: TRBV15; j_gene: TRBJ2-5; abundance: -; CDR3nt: TGTGCCACCAGCAGAGAACTTTTCGACGGACAAGAGACCCAGTACTTC; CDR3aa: CATSRELFDGQETQYF
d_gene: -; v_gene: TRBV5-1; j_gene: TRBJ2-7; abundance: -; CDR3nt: TGCGCCAGCAGCTTGGTACCGGGGAGCTCCTACGAGCAGTACTTC; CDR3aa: CASSLVPGSSYEQYF
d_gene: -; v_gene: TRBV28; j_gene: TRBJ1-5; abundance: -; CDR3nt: TGTGCCAGCAGTTTTCGGACTTCTGGATATAGCAATCAGCCCCAGCATTTT; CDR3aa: CASSFRTSGYSNQPQHF
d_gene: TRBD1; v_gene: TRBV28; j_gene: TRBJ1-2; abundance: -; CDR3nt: TGTGCCAGCAGTCTTATGACAGGGTATGGCTACACCTTC; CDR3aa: CASSLMTGYGYTF
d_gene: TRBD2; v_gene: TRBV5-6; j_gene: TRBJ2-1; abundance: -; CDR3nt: TGTGCCAGTGAGAGGAGCGGGGGGGCCAGGTATGAGCAGTTCTTC; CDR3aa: CASERSGGARYEQFF
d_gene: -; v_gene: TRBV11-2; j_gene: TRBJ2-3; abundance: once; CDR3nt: TGTGCCAGCAGCTTCGTGACTGATGGTACGCAGTATTTT; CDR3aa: CASSFVTDGTQYF
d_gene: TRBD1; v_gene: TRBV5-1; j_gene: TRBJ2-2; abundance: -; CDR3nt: TGCGCCAGCAGCTTACAGGGGGCGCGCACCGGGGAGCTGTTTTTT; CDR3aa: CASSLQGARTGELFF
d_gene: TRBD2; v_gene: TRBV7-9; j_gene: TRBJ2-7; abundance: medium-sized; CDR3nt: TGTGCCAGCCGCCAGGGGAGCGGGGGGTTATACGAGCAGTACTTC; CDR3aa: CASRQGSGGLYEQYF
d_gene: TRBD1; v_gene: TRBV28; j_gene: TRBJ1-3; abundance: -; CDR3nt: TGTGCGGCCGGGACAGGCAATTTT; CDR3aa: CAAGTGNF
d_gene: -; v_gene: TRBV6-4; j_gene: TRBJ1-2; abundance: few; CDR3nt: TGTGCCAGCAGTGAATCAGGGCTCGATGGCTACACCTTC; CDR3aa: CASSESGLDGYTF
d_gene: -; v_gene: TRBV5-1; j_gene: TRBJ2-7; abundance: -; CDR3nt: TGCGCCAGCAGCTTGGACAGACTTGGAGCACAGTACTTC; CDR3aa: CASSLDRLGAQYF
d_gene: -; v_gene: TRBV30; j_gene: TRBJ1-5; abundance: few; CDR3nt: TGTGCCTGGAGCAAAGGTTTCAGCACATTTAGCAATCAGCCCCAGCATTTT; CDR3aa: CAWSKGFSTFSNQPQHF
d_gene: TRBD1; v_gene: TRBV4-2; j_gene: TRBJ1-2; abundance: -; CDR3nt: TGTGCCAGCAGCCAAGAACAGGGGGCGAACTATGGCTACACCTTC; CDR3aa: CASSQEQGANYGYTF
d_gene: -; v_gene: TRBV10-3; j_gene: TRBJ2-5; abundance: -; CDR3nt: TGTGCTCCAGGGGGGGGACCATGGGTCCCAAGGGAGGAGACCCAGTACTTC; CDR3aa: CAPGGGPWVPREETQYF
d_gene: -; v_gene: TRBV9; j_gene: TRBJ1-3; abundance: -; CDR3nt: TGTGCCAGCAGCGTAGTTGGCAGCTCTGGAAACACCATATATTTT; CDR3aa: CASSVVGSSGNTIYF
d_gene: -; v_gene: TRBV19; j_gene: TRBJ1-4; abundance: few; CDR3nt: TGTGCCAGTAGTGGAGAGGGGCGAGACGAAAAACTGTTTTTT; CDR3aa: CASSGEGRDEKLFF
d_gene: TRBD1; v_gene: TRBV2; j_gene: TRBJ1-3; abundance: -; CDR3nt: TGTGCCAGCTTGCGACAGGGCACCCTCTCTGGAAACACCATATATTTT; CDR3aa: CASLRQGTLSGNTIYF
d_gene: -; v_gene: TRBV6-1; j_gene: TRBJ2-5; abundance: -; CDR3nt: TGTGCCAGCAGTGAACTAGCTATGGAGACCCAGTACTTC; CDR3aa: CASSELAMETQYF
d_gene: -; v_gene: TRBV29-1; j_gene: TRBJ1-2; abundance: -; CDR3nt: TGCAGCGTTGAGGACGGCTATGGCTACACCTTC; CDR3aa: CSVEDGYGYTF
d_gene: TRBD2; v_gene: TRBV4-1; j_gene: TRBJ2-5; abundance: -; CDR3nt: TGCGCCAGCAGCCAAGCCCCGGCTAGCGGGGAAGAGACCCAGTACTTC; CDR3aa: CASSQAPASGEETQYF
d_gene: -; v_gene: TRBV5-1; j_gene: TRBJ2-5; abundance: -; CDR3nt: TGCGCCAGCAGCGCGGGACAGTCCCAAGAGACCCAGTACTTC; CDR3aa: CASSAGQSQETQYF
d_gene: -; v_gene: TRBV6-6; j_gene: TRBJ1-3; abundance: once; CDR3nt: TGTGCCAGCAGTTATGACGGCCTCTCTGGAAACACCATATATTTT; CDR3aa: CASSYDGLSGNTIYF
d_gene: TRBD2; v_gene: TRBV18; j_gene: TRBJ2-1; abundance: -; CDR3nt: TGTGCCAGCTCACCCCCGGTCACTGGGACTAGCGGGAGGAATGAGCAGTTCTTC; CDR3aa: CASSPPVTGTSGRNEQFF